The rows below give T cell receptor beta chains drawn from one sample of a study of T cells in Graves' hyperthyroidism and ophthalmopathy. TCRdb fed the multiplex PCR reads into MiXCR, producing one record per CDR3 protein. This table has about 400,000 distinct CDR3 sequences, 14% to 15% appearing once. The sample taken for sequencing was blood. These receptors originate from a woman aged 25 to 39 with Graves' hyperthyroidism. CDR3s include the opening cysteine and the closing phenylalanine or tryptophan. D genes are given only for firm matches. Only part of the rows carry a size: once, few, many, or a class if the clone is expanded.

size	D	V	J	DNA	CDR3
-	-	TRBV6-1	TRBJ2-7	TGTGCCAGCAGTGAAGCGCTTCCTAGTATCTACGAGCAGTACTTC	CASSEALPSIYEQYF
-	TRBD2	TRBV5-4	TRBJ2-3	TGTGCCAGCAGCTTCAGACTAGCGGGGACTAGCACAGATACGCAGTATTTT	CASSFRLAGTSTDTQYF
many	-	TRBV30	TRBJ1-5	TGTGCCTGGAGTGGTAGCCAGGGCCGTTATCAGCCCCAGCATTTT	CAWSGSQGRYQPQHF
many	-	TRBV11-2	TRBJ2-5	TGTGCCAGCAGCTCAGATTCGGAGACCCAGTACTTC	CASSSDSETQYF
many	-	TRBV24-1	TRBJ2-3	TGTGCCACCAGTGATTCTGGCCGGGGTCGCACAGATACGCAGTATTTT	CATSDSGRGRTDTQYF
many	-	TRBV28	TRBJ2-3	TGTGCCAGCAGTGAGAGGGGCCTAGGATCAGATACGCAGTATTTT	CASSERGLGSDTQYF
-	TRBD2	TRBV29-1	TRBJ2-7	TGCAGCGTTGGACTAGCGGGGCGATACTCCTACGAGCAGTACTTC	CSVGLAGRYSYEQYF
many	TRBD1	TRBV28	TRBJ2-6	TGTGCCAGCAGCAAACAGGGGGCGGCTGGGGCCAACGTCCTGACTTTC	CASSKQGAAGANVLTF
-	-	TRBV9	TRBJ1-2	TGTGCCAGCAGCCCCCCACTTGGTTATTATGGCTACACCTTC	CASSPPLGYYGYTF
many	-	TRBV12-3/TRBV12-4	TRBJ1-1	TGTGCCAGCAGTCTAAGCGGGGGAGGGGGGACTGAAGCTTTCTTT	CASSLSGGGGTEAFF
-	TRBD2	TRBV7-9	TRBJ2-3	TGTGCCAGCAGCCGGAGCGGGGCACCGGCAGATACGCAGTATTTT	CASSRSGAPADTQYF
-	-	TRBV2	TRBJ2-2	TGTGCCAGCAGTGGGCAGGCGGCCACCGGGGAGCTGTTTTTT	CASSGQAATGELFF
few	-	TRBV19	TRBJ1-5	TGTGCCAGTGACAACCTCAGGGAACTAGGCAATCAGCCCCAGCATTTT	CASDNLRELGNQPQHF
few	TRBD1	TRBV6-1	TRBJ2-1	TGTGCCAGCAGTAAACTCCGGGACAGGCAGTTCTTC	CASSKLRDRQFF
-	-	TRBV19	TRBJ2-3	TGTGCCAGCAAACCGGGAGTCTCTCGCACAGATACGCAGTATTTT	CASKPGVSRTDTQYF
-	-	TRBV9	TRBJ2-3	TGTGCCAGCAGCGTAGTCACCTCGACAGATACGCAGTATTTT	CASSVVTSTDTQYF
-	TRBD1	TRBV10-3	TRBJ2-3	TGTGCCGTTGGGACAGCAGATACGCAGTATTTT	CAVGTADTQYF
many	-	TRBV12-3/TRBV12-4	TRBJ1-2	TGTGCCAGCAGTTTCCTCGACAGAAACTATGGCTACACCTTC	CASSFLDRNYGYTF
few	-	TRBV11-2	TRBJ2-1	TGTGCCAGCAGCTTCGGGGAAAACAATGAGCAGTTCTTC	CASSFGENNEQFF
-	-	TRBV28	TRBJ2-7	TGTGCCAGCGTGAGGAAGCGGTACTTC	CASVRKRYF
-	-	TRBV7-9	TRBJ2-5	TGTGCCAGCAGCACCGGACAGCAAGAGACCCAGTACTTC	CASSTGQQETQYF
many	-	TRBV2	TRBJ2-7	TGTGCCAGCATTCTAGCACCGGCCATAACTCCCACCGAGCAGTACTTC	CASILAPAITPTEQYF
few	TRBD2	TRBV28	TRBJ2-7	TGTGCCAGCAGTATAGCGGGAGGGCCCTACGAGCAGTACTTC	CASSIAGGPYEQYF
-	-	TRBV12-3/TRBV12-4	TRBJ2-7	TGTGCCAGCAGCTTGGGACTGCCGAGCTCCTACGAGCAGTACTTC	CASSLGLPSSYEQYF
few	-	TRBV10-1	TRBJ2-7	TGCGCCAGCAGTGAGTCAACTCTCCCCAACGAGCAGTACTTC	CASSESTLPNEQYF
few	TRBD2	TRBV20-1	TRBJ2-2	TGCTCGCTTGGGCTAGCGGGAGCGGCGAACACCGGGGAGCTGTTTTTT	CSLGLAGAANTGELFF
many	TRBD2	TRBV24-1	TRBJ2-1	TGTGCCACCAGTCCTCGCTCTGGCCTAAATAGCGGGAGCAATGAGCAGTTCTTC	CATSPRSGLNSGSNEQFF
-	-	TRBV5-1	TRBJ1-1	TGCGCCAGCAGCTTGGATGTTATGAACACTGAAGCTTTCTTT	CASSLDVMNTEAFF
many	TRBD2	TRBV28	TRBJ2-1	TGTGCCAGCAGTGTAGCGGGAGGCTTCCGGTGGGGCAATGAGCAGTTCTTC	CASSVAGGFRWGNEQFF
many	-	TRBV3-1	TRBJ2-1	TGTGCCAGCAGCCAAGATTTTCAAGCCTACAATGAGCAGTTCTTC	CASSQDFQAYNEQFF
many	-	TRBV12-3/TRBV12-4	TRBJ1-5	TGTGCCAGCAGTTTAACGATGGGGATCAATCAGCCCCAGCATTTT	CASSLTMGINQPQHF
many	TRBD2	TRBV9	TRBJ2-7	TGTGCCAGCAGCGTAGGGCGGGAGTGGTCCTACGAGCAGTACTTC	CASSVGREWSYEQYF
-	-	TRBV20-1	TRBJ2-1	TGCAGTGCTAGAGTTACGACGGGACCCGGCTCCTACAATGAGCAGTTCTTC	CSARVTTGPGSYNEQFF
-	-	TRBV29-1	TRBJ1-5	TGCAGCGTTGAAGAACACTCGGGCCAGCATTTT	CSVEEHSGQHF
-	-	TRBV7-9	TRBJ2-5	TGTGCCAGCAGCTTAGTACGGGTATCTAAACTCTACCAAGAGACCCAGTACTTC	CASSLVRVSKLYQETQYF